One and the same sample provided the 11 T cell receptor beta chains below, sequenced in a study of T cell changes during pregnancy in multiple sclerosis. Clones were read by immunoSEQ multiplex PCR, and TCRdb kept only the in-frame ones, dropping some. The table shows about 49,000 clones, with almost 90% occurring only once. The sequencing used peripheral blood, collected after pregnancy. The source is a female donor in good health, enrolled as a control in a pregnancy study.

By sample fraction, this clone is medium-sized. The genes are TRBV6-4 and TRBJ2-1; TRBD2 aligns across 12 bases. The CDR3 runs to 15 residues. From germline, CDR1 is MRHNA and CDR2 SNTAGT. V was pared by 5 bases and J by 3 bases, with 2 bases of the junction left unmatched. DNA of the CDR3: TGTGCCAGCAGTAAGACTAGCGGGAGCTACAATGAGCAGTTCTTC. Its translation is CASSKTSGSYNEQFF.

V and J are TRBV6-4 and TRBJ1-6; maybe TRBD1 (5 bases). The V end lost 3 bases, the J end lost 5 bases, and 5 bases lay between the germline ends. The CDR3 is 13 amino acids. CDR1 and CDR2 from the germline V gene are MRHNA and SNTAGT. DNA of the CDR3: TGTGCCAGCAGTGAGGACAATAATTCACCCCTCCACTTT. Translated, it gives CASSEDNNSPLHF.

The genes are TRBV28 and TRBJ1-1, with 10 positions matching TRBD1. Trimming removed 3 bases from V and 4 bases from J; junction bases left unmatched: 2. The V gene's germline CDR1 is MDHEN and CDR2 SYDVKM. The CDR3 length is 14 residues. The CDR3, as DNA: TGTGCCAGCAGTTTCCGGACAGGGGGCACTGAAGCTTTCTTT. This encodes CASSFRTGGTEAFF. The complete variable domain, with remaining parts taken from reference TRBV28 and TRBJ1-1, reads DVKVTQSSRYLVKRTGEKVFLECVQDMDHENMFWYRQDPGLGLRLIYFSYDVKMKEKGDIPEGYSVSREKKERFSLILESASTNQTSMYLCASSFRTGGTEAFFGQGTRLTVV.

The CDR3 bases are TGCGCCAGCAGCCAAGTATTTGGGGGGACTGAAGCTTTCTTT. It translates to CASSQVFGGTEAFF. The chain carries TRBV4-1 and TRBJ1-1; perhaps TRBD1 as D (5 bases). Per the germline V gene, CDR1 is MGHRA and CDR2 is YSYEKL. CDR3 length: 14 residues. V lost 1 base and J 5 bases, leaving 11 bases between the germline ends.

The CDR3 protein is CASSLGPYYEQYF. The CDR3 DNA reads as TGTGCCAGCAGCTTAGGTCCTTACTACGAGCAGTACTTC. The V and J genes are TRBV7-8 and TRBJ2-7; no clear D. This CDR3 comprises 13 residues. V lost 1 base and J lost 3, with 7 bases in between. Germline CDR1 SGHVS, CDR2 FQNEAQ.

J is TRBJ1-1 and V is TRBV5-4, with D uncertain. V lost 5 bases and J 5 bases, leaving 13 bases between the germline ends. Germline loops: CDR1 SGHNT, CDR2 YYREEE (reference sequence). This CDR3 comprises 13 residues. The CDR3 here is CASSLGGETEAFF. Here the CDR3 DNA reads TGTGCCAGCAGTCTGGGTGGGGAGACTGAAGCTTTCTTT.

CDR3 loop: CASRRTDEAFF. CDR3 nucleotides: TGTGCCAGCAGGCGAACCGATGAAGCTTTCTTT. V gene TRBV6-5 combines with J gene TRBJ1-1; D unresolved. Germline lookup yields CDR1 MNHEY and CDR2 SVGAGI. The CDR3 has 11 amino acids. V dropped 6 bases and J dropped 7 bases, with 9 bases sitting between them.

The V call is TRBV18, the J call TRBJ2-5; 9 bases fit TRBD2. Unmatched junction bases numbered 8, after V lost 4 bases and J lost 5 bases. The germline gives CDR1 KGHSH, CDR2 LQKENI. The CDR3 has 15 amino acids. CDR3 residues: CASSRPGGGAETQYF. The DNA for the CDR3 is TGTGCCAGCTCACGCCCTGGCGGGGGGGCCGAGACCCAGTACTTC.

The CDR3 protein is CASSPLGGGGSNQPQHF. The CDR3 DNA follows: TGTGCCAGCAGCCCATTGGGGGGGGGCGGAAGCAATCAGCCCCAGCATTTT. The chain is built from TRBV7-8 and TRBJ1-5; D perhaps matches TRBD1 (6 bases). This CDR3 spans 17 amino acids. With 5 bases removed from V and 1 base from J, the gap between germline ends came to 18 bases. Germline lookup yields CDR1 SGHVS and CDR2 FQNEAQ.

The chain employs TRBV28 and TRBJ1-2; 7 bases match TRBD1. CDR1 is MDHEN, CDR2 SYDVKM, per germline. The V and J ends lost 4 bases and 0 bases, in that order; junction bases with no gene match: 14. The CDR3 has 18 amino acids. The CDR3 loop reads CASSSPDRDSLTNYGYTF. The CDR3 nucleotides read TGTGCCAGCAGTTCCCCCGACCGGGACAGCCTCACTAACTATGGCTACACCTTC.

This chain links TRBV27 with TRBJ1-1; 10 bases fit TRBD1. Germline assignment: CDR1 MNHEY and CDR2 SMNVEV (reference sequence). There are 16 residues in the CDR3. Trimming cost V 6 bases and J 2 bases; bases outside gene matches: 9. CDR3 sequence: CASRLLGTGVNTEAFF. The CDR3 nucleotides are TGTGCCAGCAGACTACTAGGGACAGGGGTTAACACTGAAGCTTTCTTT.